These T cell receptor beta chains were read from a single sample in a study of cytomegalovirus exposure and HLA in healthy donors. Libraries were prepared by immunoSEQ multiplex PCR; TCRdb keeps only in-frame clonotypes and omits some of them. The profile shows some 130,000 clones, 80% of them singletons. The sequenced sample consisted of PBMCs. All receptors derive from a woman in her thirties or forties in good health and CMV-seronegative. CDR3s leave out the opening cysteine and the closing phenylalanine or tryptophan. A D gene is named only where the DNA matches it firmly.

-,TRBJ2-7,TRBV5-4,ASSPDMGSYEQY
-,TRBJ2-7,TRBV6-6,ASSPWDFGEQY
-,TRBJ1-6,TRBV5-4,ASSLNRGAEGNSPLH
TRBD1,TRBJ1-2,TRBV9,ASSSGGSYGYT
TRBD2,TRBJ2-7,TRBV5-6,ASSPWTSGVNEQY
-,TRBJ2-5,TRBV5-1,ASRTQGSLVETQY
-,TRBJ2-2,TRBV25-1,ASRALRQGLNTGELF
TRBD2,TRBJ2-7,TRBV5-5,ASSAGGRETYEQY
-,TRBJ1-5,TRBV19,ASSVGAGQPQH
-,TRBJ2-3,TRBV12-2,ASRPRKSERGYTDTQY
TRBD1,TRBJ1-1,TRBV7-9,ASSARQGRGDTEAF
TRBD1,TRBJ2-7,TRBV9,ASSVGDRAYEQY
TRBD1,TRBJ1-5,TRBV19,ASSNLDRGNQPQH
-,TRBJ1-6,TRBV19,ASRTEQPNSPLH
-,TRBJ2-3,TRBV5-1,ASSLGEDTQY
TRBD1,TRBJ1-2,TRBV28,ASVRQGGGYT
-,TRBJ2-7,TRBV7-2,ASSPDRRNYEQY